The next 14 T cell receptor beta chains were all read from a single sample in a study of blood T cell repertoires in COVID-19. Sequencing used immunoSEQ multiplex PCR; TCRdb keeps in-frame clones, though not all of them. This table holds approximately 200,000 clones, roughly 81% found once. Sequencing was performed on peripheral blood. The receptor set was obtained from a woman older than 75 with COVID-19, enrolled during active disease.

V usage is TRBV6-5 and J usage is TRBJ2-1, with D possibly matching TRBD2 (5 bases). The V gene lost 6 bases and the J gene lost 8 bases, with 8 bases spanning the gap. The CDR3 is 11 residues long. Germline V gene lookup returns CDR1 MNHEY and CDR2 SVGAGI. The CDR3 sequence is CASRDLYEQFF. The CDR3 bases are TGTGCCAGCAGGGACTTGTATGAGCAGTTCTTC.

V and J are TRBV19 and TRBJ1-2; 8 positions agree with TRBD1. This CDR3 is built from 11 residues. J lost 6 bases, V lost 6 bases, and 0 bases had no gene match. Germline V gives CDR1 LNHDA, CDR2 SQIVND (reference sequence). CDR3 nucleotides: TGTGCCAGTAGACAGGGGGATGGCTACACCTTC. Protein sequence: CASRQGDGYTF.

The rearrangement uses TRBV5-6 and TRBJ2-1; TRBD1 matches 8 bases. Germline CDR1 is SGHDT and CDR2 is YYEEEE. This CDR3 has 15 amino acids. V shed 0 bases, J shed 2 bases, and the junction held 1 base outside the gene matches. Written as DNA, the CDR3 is TGTGCCAGCAGCTTGGGGACAGGGACCTACAATGAGCAGTTCTTC. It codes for CASSLGTGTYNEQFF.

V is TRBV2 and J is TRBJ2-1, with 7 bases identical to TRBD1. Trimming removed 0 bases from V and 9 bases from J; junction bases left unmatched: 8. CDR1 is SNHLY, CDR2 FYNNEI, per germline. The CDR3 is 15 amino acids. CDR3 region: CASSEARTGLTEQFF. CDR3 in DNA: TGTGCCAGCAGTGAAGCCCGGACAGGTCTTACTGAGCAGTTCTTC.

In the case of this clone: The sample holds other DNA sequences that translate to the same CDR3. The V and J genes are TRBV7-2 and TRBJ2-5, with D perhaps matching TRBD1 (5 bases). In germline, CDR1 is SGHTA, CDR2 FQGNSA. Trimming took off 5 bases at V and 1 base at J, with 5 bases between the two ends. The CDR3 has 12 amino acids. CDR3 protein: CASSRGQETQYF. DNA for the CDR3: TGTGCCAGCAGCAGGGGCCAAGAGACCCAGTACTTC.

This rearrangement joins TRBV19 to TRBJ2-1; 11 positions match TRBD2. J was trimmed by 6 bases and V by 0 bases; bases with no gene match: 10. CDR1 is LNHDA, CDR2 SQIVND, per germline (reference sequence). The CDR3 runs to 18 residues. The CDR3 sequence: CASSIEGIGLAGFNEQFF. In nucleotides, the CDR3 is TGTGCCAGTAGTATAGAAGGGATCGGACTAGCGGGTTTCAATGAGCAGTTCTTC.

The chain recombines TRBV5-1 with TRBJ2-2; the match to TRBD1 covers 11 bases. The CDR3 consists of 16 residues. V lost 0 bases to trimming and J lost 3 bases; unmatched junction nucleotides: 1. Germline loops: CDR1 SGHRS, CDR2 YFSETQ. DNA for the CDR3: TGCGCCAGCAGCTTGGGGACAGGGGGCGACACCGGGGAGCTGTTTTTT. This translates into CASSLGTGGDTGELFF.

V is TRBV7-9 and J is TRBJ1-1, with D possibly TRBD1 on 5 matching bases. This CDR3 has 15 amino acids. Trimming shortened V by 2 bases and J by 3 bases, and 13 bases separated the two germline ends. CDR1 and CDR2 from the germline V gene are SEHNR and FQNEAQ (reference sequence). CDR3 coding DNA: TGTGCCAGCAGCTTACACGGTAGCAGGGACACTGAAGCTTTCTTT. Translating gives CASSLHGSRDTEAFF.

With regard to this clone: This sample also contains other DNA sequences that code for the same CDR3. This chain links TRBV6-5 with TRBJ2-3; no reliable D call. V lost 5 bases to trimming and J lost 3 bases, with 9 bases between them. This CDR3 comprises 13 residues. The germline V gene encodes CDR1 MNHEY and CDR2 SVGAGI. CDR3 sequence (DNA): TGTGCCAGCAGTCCCCCCGGGACAGATACGCAGTATTTT. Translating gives CASSPPGTDTQYF.

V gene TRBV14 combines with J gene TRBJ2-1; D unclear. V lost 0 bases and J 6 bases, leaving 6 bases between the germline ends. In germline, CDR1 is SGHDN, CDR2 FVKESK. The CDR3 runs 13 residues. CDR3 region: CASSQDWPNEQFF. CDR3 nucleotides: TGTGCCAGCAGCCAAGATTGGCCCAATGAGCAGTTCTTC.

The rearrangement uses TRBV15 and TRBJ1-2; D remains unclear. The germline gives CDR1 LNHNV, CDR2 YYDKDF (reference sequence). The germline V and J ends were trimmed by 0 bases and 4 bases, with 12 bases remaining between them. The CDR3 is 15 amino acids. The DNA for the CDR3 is TGTGCCACCAGCAGAGATTCGGAGGTTGGCTATGGCTACACCTTC. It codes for CATSRDSEVGYGYTF.

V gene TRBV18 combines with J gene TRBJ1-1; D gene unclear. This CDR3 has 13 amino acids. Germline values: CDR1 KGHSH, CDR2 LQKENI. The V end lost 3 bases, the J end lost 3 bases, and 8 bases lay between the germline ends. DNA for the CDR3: TGTGCCAGCTCACCCAGGAAGGACACTGAAGCTTTCTTT. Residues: CASSPRKDTEAFF.

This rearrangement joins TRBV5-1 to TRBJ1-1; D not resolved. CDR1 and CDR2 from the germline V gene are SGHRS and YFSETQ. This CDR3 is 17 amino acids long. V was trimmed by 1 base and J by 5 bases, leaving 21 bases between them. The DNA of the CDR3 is TGCGCCAGCAGCTTGTTCCCACCGACATTTGGTAGGACTGAAGCTTTCTTT. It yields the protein CASSLFPPTFGRTEAFF.

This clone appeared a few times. The CDR3 coding sequence is TGTGCCAGCTCACCACCAGGGGATAAAAACATTCAGTACTTC. Protein: CASSPPGDKNIQYF. This chain joins TRBV18 and TRBJ2-4; possibly TRBD1 for D (5 bases). Trimming removed 0 bases from V and 4 bases from J, with 7 bases in between. The CDR3 length is 14 residues. CDR1 and CDR2 from the germline V gene are KGHSH and LQKENI.